The rows below give T cell receptor beta chains drawn from one sample of a study of post-analysis software for immune sequencing data. TCRdb used MiXCR to reprocess the PCR reads, holding one entry per CDR3 protein. The repertoire holds some 690,000 distinct CDR3 sequences, with 25% to 30% as singletons. Sequencing was carried out using blood. These receptors were obtained from a girl between 5 and 17 years old with multiple sclerosis. Each CDR3 is given with its conserved first and last residue. The D gene is left open where the match is weak. Clone size is given for some rows only: seen once, a few or many times, or a class if the clone is expanded.

d_call,clone_size,j_call,v_call,cdr3_aa,cdr3_nt
TRBD1,many,TRBJ1-2,TRBV4-3,CASSSGTAYGYTF,TGCGCCAGCAGCTCCGGGACAGCCTATGGCTACACCTTC
NA,NA,TRBJ2-7,TRBV5-6,CASSRLEASSYEQYF,TGTGCCAGCAGCCGACTAGAGGCGAGCTCCTACGAGCAGTACTTC
NA,NA,TRBJ1-5,TRBV7-9,CASSSSTRGSNQPQHF,TGTGCCAGCAGCTCTTCCACAAGGGGTAGCAATCAGCCCCAGCATTTT
NA,NA,TRBJ2-5,TRBV4-1,CASSQGGREETQYF,TGCGCCAGCAGCCAAGGTGGCAGGGAAGAGACCCAGTACTTC
TRBD1,NA,TRBJ1-6,TRBV2,CASSEDRGRVHSPLHF,TGTGCCAGCAGTGAAGACAGGGGGCGCGTTCATTCACCCCTCCACTTT
NA,NA,TRBJ1-2,TRBV12-3/TRBV12-4,CASSPPKGGLRRYGYTF,TGTGCCAGCAGTCCGCCCAAGGGGGGCCTCCGTCGTTATGGCTACACCTTC
TRBD1,NA,TRBJ1-2,TRBV9,CASSVVSGGPLIPGYTF,TGTGCCAGCAGCGTAGTCTCAGGGGGGCCGTTAATCCCCGGCTACACCTTC
TRBD2,few,TRBJ2-7,TRBV10-3,CAISEMSGRLYEQYF,TGTGCCATCAGTGAGATGAGCGGGAGGTTATACGAGCAGTACTTC
NA,many,TRBJ2-3,TRBV18,CASSPGTRTDTQYF,TGTGCCAGCAGCCCCGGGACCCGCACAGATACGCAGTATTTT
NA,NA,TRBJ1-4,TRBV4-3,CASSQSAGTNEKLFF,TGCGCCAGCAGCCAATCTGCGGGGACTAATGAAAAACTGTTTTTT
NA,once,TRBJ1-1,TRBV29-1,CSVVPVGLNTEAFF,TGCAGCGTAGTGCCCGTTGGGTTGAACACTGAAGCTTTCTTT
NA,NA,TRBJ2-5,TRBV28,CASSSIETAEGETQYF,TGTGCCAGCAGTTCCATCGAGACAGCGGAGGGGGAGACCCAGTACTTC
NA,NA,TRBJ2-1,TRBV29-1,CSVGQPSSYNEQFF,TGCAGCGTTGGGCAGCCGAGCTCCTACAATGAGCAGTTCTTC
TRBD2,few,TRBJ2-3,TRBV5-1,CASSQGGSADTQYF,TGCGCCAGCAGTCAGGGCGGGAGCGCAGATACGCAGTATTTT
NA,few,TRBJ2-3,TRBV2,CASSNKLGTDTQYF,TGTGCCAGCAGTAATAAGCTGGGCACAGATACGCAGTATTTT
TRBD1,NA,TRBJ2-3,TRBV10-3,CAISDGQAMGDTQYF,TGTGCCATCAGTGATGGACAGGCGATGGGAGATACGCAGTATTTT
NA,NA,TRBJ2-3,TRBV5-1,CASSSTKTATDTQYF,TGCGCCAGCAGCTCCACAAAGACAGCCACAGATACGCAGTATTTT
NA,many,TRBJ2-1,TRBV14,CASSLRLSYNEQFF,TGTGCCAGCAGCCTTCGACTATCCTACAATGAGCAGTTCTTC
NA,NA,TRBJ1-5,TRBV20-1,CGCPRAGKVQPQHF,TGCGGGTGTCCTCGGGCAGGGAAGGTTCAGCCCCAGCATTTT
TRBD2,NA,TRBJ2-1,TRBV10-3,CAISRLAQDNEQFF,TGTGCCATCAGCAGACTAGCGCAAGACAATGAGCAGTTCTTC
TRBD1,many,TRBJ1-2,TRBV6-2/TRBV6-3,CASSFAGQGEDGYTF,TGTGCCAGCAGTTTCGCGGGACAGGGCGAGGATGGCTACACCTTC
TRBD2,NA,TRBJ2-7,TRBV20-1,CSANPGSSGTYQQYF,TGCAGTGCTAACCCGGGGTCTAGCGGGACCTACCAGCAGTACTTC
TRBD1,NA,TRBJ2-5,TRBV7-9,CASSYQDRSSEQYF,TGTGCCAGCAGCTACCAGGACAGGTCTAGTGAGCAGTACTTC
NA,few,TRBJ2-3,TRBV20-1,CSARYRGTDTQYF,TGCAGTGCTAGGTACAGAGGCACAGATACGCAGTATTTT
NA,NA,TRBJ1-5,TRBV18,CASSPNSLGSNQPQHF,TGTGCCAGCTCACCTAATTCGTTAGGGAGCAATCAGCCCCAGCATTTT
TRBD2,few,TRBJ2-7,TRBV4-3,CASSQEGTSGRWPYEQYF,TGCGCCAGCAGCCAAGAGGGGACTAGCGGGAGGTGGCCCTACGAGCAGTACTTC
TRBD1,few,TRBJ1-1,TRBV13,CASSSRRTGTGGTEAFF,TGTGCCAGCAGCTCGCGTAGAACCGGGACAGGGGGCACTGAAGCTTTCTTT